A single sample gave rise to the 29 T cell receptor beta chains below, sequenced in a study of STAT3 mutations in large granular lymphocyte leukemia. Method: immunoSEQ multiplex PCR; TCRdb's copy keeps in-frame clones and lacks some. The sample yields roughly 35,000 clones, around nine tenths seen once. General study results and limits: Every T-cell large granular lymphocyte leukemia patient had at least one immunodominant TCR beta clonotype.

No antigens are known for them. Material for sequencing was PBMCs. The receptor source for this set is a human donor with T large granular lymphocyte leukemia. Some clones in this sample may be carry-over from other donors' samples.

The genes are TRBV10-3 and TRBJ1-1; D ambiguous. Germline V gives CDR1 ENHRY, CDR2 SYGVKD. There are 16 residues in the CDR3. The V end was cut by 6 bases, the J end by 2 bases, with 19 bases between. The CDR3 DNA is TGTGCCATCAGGCCCTCACTGACATCCCTTAACACTGAAGCTTTCTTT. Its protein is CAIRPSLTSLNTEAFF.

CDR3 region: CASSYQIGGIEDTQYF. The CDR3 DNA is TGTGCCAGCAGTTACCAAATCGGGGGCATCGAAGATACGCAGTATTTT. The chain joins TRBV6-5 to TRBJ2-3; D assignment may be TRBD1 or TRBD2 (6 bases each). There are 16 residues in the CDR3. CDR1 is MNHEY, CDR2 SVGAGI, per germline. Deletions cut 2 bases from V and 5 bases from J, with 17 bases between.

The rearrangement uses TRBV5-1 and TRBJ2-4; D gene unclear. CDR1 is SGHRS, CDR2 YFSETQ, per germline. V lost 4 bases to trimming and J lost 0 bases, with 14 bases between them. The CDR3 is 16 residues long. The chain's CDR3 is CASSPPMTLAKNIQYF. CDR3 nucleotides: TGCGCCAGCAGCCCTCCAATGACTCTAGCCAAAAACATTCAGTACTTC.

CDR3 bases: TGTGCCAGCAGCACTCCACGGGGAGACACTGAAGCTTTCTTT. This gives the protein CASSTPRGDTEAFF. V and J are TRBV9 and TRBJ1-1, with unresolved D. V gave up 4 bases and J gave up 3 bases, with 13 bases separating them. This CDR3 has 14 residues. CDR1 is SGDLS, CDR2 YYNGEE, per germline.

The chain couples TRBV13 to TRBJ1-2; unclear D gene. The CDR3 totals 14 residues. V was trimmed by 8 bases and J by 6 bases, leaving 19 bases between them. Germline values: CDR1 PRHDT, CDR2 FYEKMQ (reference sequence). The CDR3 DNA is TGTGCCAGCGGGGAGACGGGAACGACGGATGGCTACACCTTC. Encoded protein: CASGETGTTDGYTF.

The chain couples TRBV30 to TRBJ2-3; 12 bases are shared with TRBD2. The CDR3 is made up of 15 amino acids. J lost 5 bases, V lost 2 bases, and 5 bases had no gene match. The germline CDR1 and CDR2 sequences are GTSNPN and SVGIG (reference sequence). The DNA for the CDR3 is TGTGCCTGGAGTTCCGGACTAGCGGGGAAAGATACGCAGTATTTT. It is translated as CAWSSGLAGKDTQYF.

V is TRBV28 and J is TRBJ1-3; 10 nucleotides align to TRBD1. V lost 4 bases and J lost 1; bases outside the gene matches: 4. The germline CDR1 and CDR2 sequences are MDHEN and SYDVKM. CDR3 length: 16 amino acids. The CDR3 nucleotides are TGTGCCAGCAGTTCCCGACAGGGGGCTTCTGGAAACACCATATATTTT. This gives the protein CASSSRQGASGNTIYF.

The chain has TRBV4-3 and TRBJ2-2; the match to TRBD2 covers 7 bases. Germline V gives CDR1 LGHNA, CDR2 YSLEER. This CDR3 contains 16 residues. V shed 3 bases and J 6 bases; nucleotides not matched to a gene: 10. The CDR3 region is CASSQNPQGGPGELFF. The CDR3 DNA follows: TGCGCCAGCAGCCAGAACCCCCAGGGAGGGCCCGGGGAGCTGTTTTTT.

The chain employs TRBV7-9 and TRBJ1-2; TRBD1 matches 8 bases. The germline CDR1 and CDR2 sequences are SEHNR and FQNEAQ (reference sequence). The CDR3 runs 12 residues. V lost 4 bases to trimming and J lost 7 bases; unmatched junction nucleotides: 2. The DNA of the CDR3 is TGTGCCAGCAGCTGGACAGGGTCTGGCTACACCTTC. It specifies CASSWTGSGYTF.

The V gene is TRBV7-9, the J gene TRBJ1-1; D ambiguous. V was shortened by 0 bases and J by 6 bases, with 5 bases between the two germline ends. This CDR3 is built from 12 residues. Germline loops: CDR1 SEHNR, CDR2 FQNEAQ (reference sequence). The CDR3 is CASSLAGPEAFF. Written as DNA, the CDR3 is TGTGCCAGCAGCTTAGCAGGTCCTGAAGCTTTCTTT. The full variable domain, in which reference TRBV7-9 and TRBJ1-1 provide the parts outside the CDR3, is DTGVSQNPRHKITKRGQNVTFRCDPISEHNRLYWYRQTLGQGPEFLTYFQNEAQLEKSRLLSDRFSAERPKGSFSTLEIQRTEQGDSAMYLCASSLAGPEAFFGQGTRLTVV.

This clone was counted a single time. This rearrangement joins TRBV29-1 to TRBJ2-1; 8 bases line up with TRBD2. V lost 3 bases to trimming and J lost 10 bases; unmatched junction nucleotides: 8. The CDR3 is made up of 13 amino acids. Looked up from germline, CDR1 is SQVTM and CDR2 is ANQGSEA. CDR3 amino acids: CSVERGADVEQFF. CDR3 coding DNA: TGCAGCGTTGAGCGGGGGGCGGACGTCGAGCAGTTCTTC.

This chain joins TRBV27 and TRBJ2-2; weak D call: TRBD1 (5 bases). Trimming took off 0 bases at V and 6 bases at J, with 11 bases between the two ends. Germline CDR1 is MNHEY and CDR2 is SMNVEV (reference sequence). The CDR3 loop spans 15 amino acids. The chain's CDR3 is CASSLSRVYPGELFF. The CDR3 nucleotides read TGTGCCAGCAGTTTATCCAGGGTGTATCCCGGGGAGCTGTTTTTT.

The rearrangement uses TRBV7-8 and TRBJ1-5; D remains unclear. Germline V gives CDR1 SGHVS, CDR2 FQNEAQ. The CDR3 sequence is 16 residues long. Trimming removed 5 bases from V and 0 bases from J, with 14 bases in between. The DNA for the CDR3 is TGTGCCAGCAGCCCCATGCGGGGTAGTAGCAATCAGCCCCAGCATTTT. It encodes CASSPMRGSSNQPQHF.

This clone occurred once. The chain uses TRBV28 and TRBJ2-7; D possibly corresponds to TRBD2 (5 bases). The germline V and J ends were trimmed by 6 bases and 6 bases, with 12 bases remaining between them. The CDR3 is 12 amino acids. In germline, CDR1 is MDHEN, CDR2 SYDVKM. The DNA of the CDR3 is TGTGCCAGCAGCGGACTGTCGGGCGAGCAGTACTTC. This sequence encodes CASSGLSGEQYF.

As DNA, the CDR3 is TGTGCCAGCAGTGGCCCTAATTCACCCCTCCACTTT. It specifies CASSGPNSPLHF. The rearrangement links TRBV28 to TRBJ1-6; no clear D. V was cut by 5 bases and J by 6 bases, with 5 bases left in between. Germline CDR1 reads MDHEN; CDR2 reads SYDVKM. The CDR3 runs 12 residues.

This clone was seen only a few times. The rearrangement links TRBV6-5 to TRBJ1-1, with D unclear. The V gene's germline CDR1 is MNHEY and CDR2 SVGAGI. The CDR3 sequence is 14 residues long. The ends were cut back, 0 bases at V and 1 base at J, with 6 bases in the middle. CDR3 sequence: CASSYSGRNTEAFF. The CDR3 DNA reads TGTGCCAGCAGTTACTCGGGCAGGAACACTGAAGCTTTCTTT.

This chain joins TRBV13 and TRBJ2-7, with 8 bases that match TRBD1. The V and J ends lost 4 bases and 0 bases, in that order; junction bases with no gene match: 8. Per germline, CDR1 PRHDT and CDR2 FYEKMQ (reference sequence). The CDR3 length is 16 residues. Here the CDR3 DNA reads TGTGCCAGCAGCTCCACAGGGGGTGGAAGCTCCTACGAGCAGTACGTC. It specifies CASSSTGGGSSYEQYV.

This clone has a handful of counts. CDR3 nucleotide sequence: TGCGCCAGCAGCCAAGATCGAGGACATTATAGCAATCAGCCCCAGCATTTT. Protein sequence: CASSQDRGHYSNQPQHF. V is TRBV4-1 and J is TRBJ1-5; the D gene is possibly TRBD1 (5 bases). V dropped 0 bases and J dropped 0 bases, with 12 bases sitting between them. This CDR3 region has 17 residues. Germline V gives CDR1 MGHRA, CDR2 YSYEKL.

J is TRBJ2-7 and V is TRBV30; D possibly corresponds to TRBD2 (7 bases). CDR1 and CDR2 (germline): GTSNPN, SVGIG (reference sequence). V lost 8 bases and J 3 bases, leaving 14 bases between the germline ends. The CDR3 extends over 12 amino acids. CDR3 in amino acids: CAGGGTIYEQYF. The CDR3, as DNA: TGTGCCGGGGGGGGGACAATCTACGAGCAGTACTTC.

The chain uses TRBV27 and TRBJ2-1; D possibly corresponds to TRBD1 (5 bases). Trimming removed 1 base at V and 5 bases at J, with 9 bases between. The CDR3 is 14 amino acids. Germline V CDR1 and CDR2: MNHEY, SMNVEV (reference sequence). For the CDR3, the DNA is TGTGCCAGCAGTTTATGGGGCGGCAACAATGAGCAGTTCTTC. This translates into CASSLWGGNNEQFF.

This rearrangement joins TRBV7-7 to TRBJ1-1; D ambiguous. This CDR3 is 15 amino acids long. Germline values: CDR1 SSHAT, CDR2 FNYEAQ (reference sequence). Trimming pared 5 bases from V and 1 base from J, leaving 14 bases between. This chain's CDR3 is CASSPWVGGNTEAFF. The CDR3 DNA reads TGTGCCAGCAGCCCCTGGGTAGGCGGGAACACTGAAGCTTTCTTT. The complete variable domain, with remaining parts taken from reference TRBV7-7 and TRBJ1-1, reads GAGVSQSPRYKVTKRGQDVTLRCDPISSHATLYWYQQALGQGPEFLTYFNYEAQPDKSGLPSDRFSAERPEGSISTLTIQRTEQRDSAMYRCASSPWVGGNTEAFFGQGTRLTVV.

The V and J genes are TRBV15 and TRBJ2-2; no reliable D call. Germline CDR1 reads LNHNV; CDR2 reads YYDKDF (reference sequence). V was pared by 8 bases and J by 7 bases, with 8 bases between. The CDR3 extends over 11 amino acids. The CDR3: CATGKGGELFF. The CDR3 DNA follows: TGTGCCACCGGGAAGGGCGGGGAGCTGTTTTTT.

The V call is TRBV30, the J call TRBJ2-1; the match to TRBD1 covers 7 bases. There are 15 residues in the CDR3. Unmatched junction bases numbered 10, after V lost 5 bases and J lost 3 bases. Germline values: CDR1 GTSNPN, CDR2 SVGIG (reference sequence). The CDR3 protein is CAWEGAPRGYNEQFF. CDR3 DNA sequence: TGTGCCTGGGAGGGGGCCCCCCGGGGCTACAATGAGCAGTTCTTC.

This sequence joins TRBV10-3 and TRBJ2-5; 7 positions match TRBD1. Trimming removed 6 bases from V and 5 bases from J; junction bases left unmatched: 6. CDR3 size: 13 residues. CDR1 is ENHRY, CDR2 SYGVKD, per germline. DNA of the CDR3: TGTGCCATCAGCACCGGGACAGTGGAGACCCAGTACTTC. It yields the protein CAISTGTVETQYF.

This clone appeared a few times. The rearrangement uses TRBV6-5 and TRBJ1-1; the D is unclear. CDR3 size: 11 residues. Germline V gives CDR1 MNHEY, CDR2 SVGAGI. The ends were cut back, 4 bases at V and 8 bases at J, with 8 bases in the middle. The CDR3 loop reads CASSLAEEAFF. The DNA for the CDR3 is TGTGCCAGCAGTTTGGCAGAGGAAGCTTTCTTT.

CDR3 DNA: TGTGCCAGCAGTTACGCACTAGCGGGGGGGGCTGAGCAGTTCTTC. As protein: CASSYALAGGAEQFF. The chain combines TRBV6-5 with TRBJ2-1; 13 bases are shared with TRBD2. The CDR3 consists of 15 residues. The J segment lost 9 bases and the V segment lost 2 bases, leaving 4 bases of the junction unmatched. Germline lookup yields CDR1 MNHEY and CDR2 SVGAGI.

The V gene is TRBV5-1, the J gene TRBJ2-7; TRBD2 might be the D (6 bases). Germline V gene lookup returns CDR1 SGHRS and CDR2 YFSETQ. Trimming shortened V by 2 bases and J by 0 bases, and 15 bases separated the two germline ends. The CDR3 has 16 amino acids. CDR3 protein: CASSFYAGTPSYEQYV. CDR3 DNA sequence: TGCGCCAGCAGCTTTTATGCGGGGACCCCCTCCTACGAGCAGTACGTC.

The rearrangement joins TRBV28 to TRBJ1-2; the D gene is possibly TRBD1 (5 bases). Trimming took off 7 bases at V and 4 bases at J, with 16 bases between the two ends. Germline CDR1 is MDHEN and CDR2 is SYDVKM. This CDR3 has 14 amino acids. This CDR3 reads CASNLLTGSYGYTF. In DNA form, the CDR3 reads TGTGCCAGCAATCTTCTTACAGGCAGCTATGGCTACACCTTC.

The V gene is TRBV9, the J gene TRBJ2-5; 11 bases fit TRBD1. The CDR3 has 16 amino acids. The germline gives CDR1 SGDLS, CDR2 YYNGEE. Trimming took 4 bases from V and 5 from J; bases not matched to a gene: 10. CDR3 DNA sequence: TGTGCCAGCAGCCCCTTCCAGGGACAGGGGGAGGAGACCCAGTACTTC. Translating it yields CASSPFQGQGEETQYF.